Following are 13 T cell receptor beta chains from one sample sequenced in a study of human T cells and chemical hapten exposure. TCRdb used MiXCR to reprocess the RACE reads, holding one entry per CDR3 protein. The sample carries tens of thousands of distinct CDR3 sequences, under 12% recorded once. Time point indicated: patch test 1, 2 weeks after DPC sensitization. Noted treatment: therapeutic diphenylcyclopropenone sensitization with weekly scalp DPC. Sequenced here: whole blood, sampled in connection with sensitization to the hapten diphenylcyclopropenone (DPC). All receptors derive from a man aged 35 to 55 with alopecia areata. Some clones in this sample may be carry-over from other donors' samples.

By share, this clonotype ranks as medium-sized. V is TRBV10-3 and J is TRBJ2-3; the D gene could be TRBD1 or TRBD2 (6 bases each). V lost 5 bases and J 4 bases, leaving 19 bases between the germline ends. CDR1 ENHRY and CDR2 SYGVKD come from the germline V gene. The CDR3 consists of 16 residues. The CDR3 DNA sequence: TGTGCCATCAGTCTGATTGAGGCGGAGGGGGCAGATACGCAGTATTTT. Protein: CAISLIEAEGADTQYF.

V usage is TRBV4-3 and J usage is TRBJ2-1; 10 nucleotides line up with TRBD2. V lost 3 bases and J lost 8; bases outside the gene matches: 7. The germline V gene encodes CDR1 LGHNA and CDR2 YSLEER. The CDR3 length is 15 residues. CDR3 coding DNA: TGCGCCAGCAGCCACCTCCTAGCGGGAGTCGATGAGCAGTTCTTC. It codes for CASSHLLAGVDEQFF.

This clonotype was observed a handful of times. The rearrangement links TRBV3-1 to TRBJ2-4, with 10 bases fitting TRBD2. With 1 base clipped from V and 11 bases from J, the junction kept 8 bases outside the gene matches. Germline loops: CDR1 LGHDT, CDR2 YNNKEL (reference sequence). This CDR3 has 15 residues. CDR3 residues: CASSQAMGGLAVQYF. The DNA for the CDR3 is TGTGCCAGCAGCCAAGCAATGGGAGGACTAGCGGTTCAGTACTTC.

The chain uses TRBV7-9 and TRBJ2-1; 9 nucleotides agree with TRBD2. The CDR3 spans 19 residues. CDR1 and CDR2 (germline): SEHNR, FQNEAQ (reference sequence). V shed 2 bases, J shed 0 bases, and the junction held 11 bases outside the gene matches. For the CDR3, the DNA is TGTGCCAGCAGCTTACCTAGACTAGCGGACTTCAGCTCCTACAATGAGCAGTTCTTC. Translated, it gives CASSLPRLADFSSYNEQFF.

This clonotype came up a few times. The chain combines TRBV7-2 with TRBJ2-6; 11 nucleotides line up with TRBD1. This CDR3 comprises 18 residues. The V and J ends lost 4 bases and 2 bases, in that order; junction bases with no gene match: 7. Germline lookup yields CDR1 SGHTA and CDR2 FQGNSA. In DNA, the CDR3 is TGTGCCAGCAGCTGGACCGGGACAGGGGGGACTGGGGCCAACGTCCTGACTTTC. It specifies CASSWTGTGGTGANVLTF.

This clonotype was found a few times. The genes are TRBV6-2 or TRBV6-3 and TRBJ2-3, with D maybe TRBD2 (5 bases). CDR3 length: 13 residues. Germline CDR1 MNHEY, CDR2 SVGEGT. V lost 7 bases, J lost 12 bases, and 20 bases lay in between. CDR3 nucleotides: TGTGCCAGCACCCTCGGCCCACGGACTCTACAGTATTTT. Translated, it gives CASTLGPRTLQYF.

The table lists this clonotype with many counts. The CDR3 nucleotides read TGCGCCAGCAGCCACGGACAGCTCTCCCGCTACACTGAAGCTTTCTTT. Its protein is CASSHGQLSRYTEAFF. The chain has TRBV5-1 and TRBJ1-1; D may be TRBD1 (6 bases). The CDR3 runs 16 residues. V dropped 4 bases and J dropped 3 bases, with 19 bases sitting between them. Germline V gene lookup returns CDR1 SGHRS and CDR2 YFSETQ.

The CDR3 region is CASSSRTSGFYNEQFF. The CDR3 coding sequence is TGTGCCAGTAGTTCGCGAACTAGCGGGTTCTACAATGAGCAGTTCTTC. The V and J genes are TRBV19 and TRBJ2-1; 9 bases match TRBD2. The CDR3 extends over 16 amino acids. Trimming took 5 bases from V and 3 from J; bases not matched to a gene: 8. Germline CDR1 LNHDA, CDR2 SQIVND (reference sequence).

This clonotype was observed at least ten times. J is TRBJ1-1 and V is TRBV5-1, with D possibly matching TRBD1 (6 bases). Trimming stripped 5 bases from V and 0 bases from J, with 14 bases between. CDR1 and CDR2 from the germline V gene are SGHRS and YFSETQ. The CDR3 sequence is 15 residues long. The CDR3 DNA reads as TGCGCCAGCAGTCGGGAGGGGGGGCTGAACACTGAAGCTTTCTTT. Protein product: CASSREGGLNTEAFF.

This clonotype occurred a few times. The rearrangement uses TRBV12-3 or TRBV12-4 and TRBJ2-1; 11 bases agree with TRBD2. This CDR3 has 16 residues. V was pared by 5 bases and J by 8 bases, with 11 bases of the junction left unmatched. DNA for the CDR3: TGTGCCAGCAGTCTCAGTACTAGCGGGAGTAGAGATGAGCAGTTCTTC. Encoded protein: CASSLSTSGSRDEQFF.

This clonotype was detected a few times. The chain links TRBV6-6 to TRBJ1-4; a possible D gene is TRBD1 (5 bases). This CDR3 spans 14 amino acids. The germline gives CDR1 MNHNY, CDR2 SVGAGI (reference sequence). Trimming shortened V by 6 bases and J by 5 bases, and 13 bases separated the two germline ends. The CDR3 DNA follows: TGTGCCAGCAGGACGACAGAAACCAATGAAAAACTGTTTTTT. This gives the protein CASRTTETNEKLFF.

This clonotype has a handful of counts. This sequence joins TRBV6-1 and TRBJ2-7; TRBD2 matches 13 bases. This CDR3 is built from 17 residues. V lost 0 bases, J lost 8 bases, and 10 bases stayed unmatched. Germline V gene data show CDR1 as MNHNS and CDR2 as SASEGT. The CDR3 spells CASSEAVRTSGREKQYV. The CDR3 DNA reads TGTGCCAGCAGTGAAGCGGTCAGGACTAGCGGGAGAGAAAAGCAGTACGTC.

This clonotype was detected a few times. The chain's CDR3 is CASSRKTGTGPDTQYF. CDR3 bases: TGTGCCAGCAGTCGAAAGACCGGGACAGGGCCAGATACGCAGTATTTT. The chain couples TRBV6-4 to TRBJ2-3; 9 bases line up with TRBD1. The trim removed 5 bases at V and 4 bases at J, leaving 10 bases unmatched. The CDR3 is made up of 16 amino acids. In germline, CDR1 is MRHNA, CDR2 SNTAGT.